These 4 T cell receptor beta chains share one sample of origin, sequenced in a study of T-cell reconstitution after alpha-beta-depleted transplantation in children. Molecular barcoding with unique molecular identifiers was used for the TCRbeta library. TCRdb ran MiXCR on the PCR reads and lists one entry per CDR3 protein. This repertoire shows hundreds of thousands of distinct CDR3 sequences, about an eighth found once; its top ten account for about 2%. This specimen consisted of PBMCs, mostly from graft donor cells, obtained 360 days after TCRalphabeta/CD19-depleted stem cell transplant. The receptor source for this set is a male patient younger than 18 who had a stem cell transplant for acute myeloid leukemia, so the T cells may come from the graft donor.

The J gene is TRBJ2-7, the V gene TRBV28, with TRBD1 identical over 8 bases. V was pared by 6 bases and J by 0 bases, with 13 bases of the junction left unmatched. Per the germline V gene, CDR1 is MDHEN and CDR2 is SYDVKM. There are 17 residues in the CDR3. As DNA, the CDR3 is TGTGCCAGCAGCCTTACAGTTACAGGGGGTAGCTCCTACGAGCAGTACTTC. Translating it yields CASSLTVTGGSSYEQYF.

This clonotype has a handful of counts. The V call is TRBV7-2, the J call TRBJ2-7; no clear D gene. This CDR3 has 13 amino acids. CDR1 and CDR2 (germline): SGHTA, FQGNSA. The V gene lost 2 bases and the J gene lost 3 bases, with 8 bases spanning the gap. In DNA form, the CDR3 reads TGTGCCAGCAGCTTAATGCCCCGCTACGAGCAGTACTTC. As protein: CASSLMPRYEQYF.

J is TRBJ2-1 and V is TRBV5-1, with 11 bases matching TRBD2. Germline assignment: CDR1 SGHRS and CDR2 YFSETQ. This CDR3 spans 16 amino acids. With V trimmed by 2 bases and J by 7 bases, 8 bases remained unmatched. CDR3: CASSFSGRATRNEQFF. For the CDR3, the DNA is TGCGCCAGCAGCTTTAGCGGGAGGGCAACTAGGAATGAGCAGTTCTTC.

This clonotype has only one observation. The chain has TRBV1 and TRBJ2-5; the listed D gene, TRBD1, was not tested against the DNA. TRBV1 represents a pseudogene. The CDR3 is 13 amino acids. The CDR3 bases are TGTACCAGCAGGCTTGACAGGGGGGAGACCCAGTACTTC. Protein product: CTSRLDRGETQYF.